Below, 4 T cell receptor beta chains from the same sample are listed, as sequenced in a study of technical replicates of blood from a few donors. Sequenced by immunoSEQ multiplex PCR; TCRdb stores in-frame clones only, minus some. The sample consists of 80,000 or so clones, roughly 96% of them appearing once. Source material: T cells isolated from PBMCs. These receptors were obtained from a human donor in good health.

The CDR3 loop reads CASSDTAGEKLFF. CDR3 coding DNA: TGTGCCAGCAGTGATACCGCCGGTGAAAAACTGTTTTTT. The V and J genes are TRBV6-1 and TRBJ1-4; no clear D gene. The CDR3 is made up of 13 amino acids. V lost 3 bases and J 7 bases, leaving 9 bases between the germline ends. The germline gives CDR1 MNHNS, CDR2 SASEGT.

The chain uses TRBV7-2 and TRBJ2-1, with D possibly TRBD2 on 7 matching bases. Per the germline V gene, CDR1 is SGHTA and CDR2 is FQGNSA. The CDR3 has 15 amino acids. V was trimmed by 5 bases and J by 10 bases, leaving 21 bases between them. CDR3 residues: CASSLAPRGGREQFF. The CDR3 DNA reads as TGTGCCAGCAGCCTCGCCCCTAGGGGGGGTAGGGAGCAGTTCTTC.

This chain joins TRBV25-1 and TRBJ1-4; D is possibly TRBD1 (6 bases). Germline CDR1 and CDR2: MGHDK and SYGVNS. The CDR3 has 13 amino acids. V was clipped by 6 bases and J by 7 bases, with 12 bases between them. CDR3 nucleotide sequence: TGTGCCAGCAGGGGCAGGGGTGGTGAAAAACTGTTTTTT. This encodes CASRGRGGEKLFF.

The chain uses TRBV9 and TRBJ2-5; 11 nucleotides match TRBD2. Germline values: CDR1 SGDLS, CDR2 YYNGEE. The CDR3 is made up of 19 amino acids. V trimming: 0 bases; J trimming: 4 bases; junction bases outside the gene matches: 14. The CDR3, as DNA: TGTGCCAGCAGCGTAGGTGGGGTAGCGGGGGGGCATTCGGTAGAGACCCAGTACTTC. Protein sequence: CASSVGGVAGGHSVETQYF.